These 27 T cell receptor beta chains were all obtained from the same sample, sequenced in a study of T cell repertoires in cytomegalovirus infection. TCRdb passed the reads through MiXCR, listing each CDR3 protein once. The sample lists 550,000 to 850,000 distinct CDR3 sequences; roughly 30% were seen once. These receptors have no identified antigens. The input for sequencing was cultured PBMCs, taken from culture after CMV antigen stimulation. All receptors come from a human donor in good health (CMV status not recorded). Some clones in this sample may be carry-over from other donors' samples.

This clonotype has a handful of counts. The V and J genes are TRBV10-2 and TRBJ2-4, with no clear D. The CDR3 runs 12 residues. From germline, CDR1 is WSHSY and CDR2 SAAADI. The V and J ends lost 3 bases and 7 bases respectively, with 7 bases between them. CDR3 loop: CASSERANIQYF. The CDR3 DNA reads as TGCGCCAGCAGTGAACGGGCGAACATTCAGTACTTC.

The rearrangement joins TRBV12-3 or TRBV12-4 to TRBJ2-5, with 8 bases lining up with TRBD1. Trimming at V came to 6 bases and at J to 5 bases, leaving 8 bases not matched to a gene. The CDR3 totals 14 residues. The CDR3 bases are TGTGCCAGCAGATCAGACAGGGGTATTGAGACCCAGTACTTC. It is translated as CASRSDRGIETQYF.

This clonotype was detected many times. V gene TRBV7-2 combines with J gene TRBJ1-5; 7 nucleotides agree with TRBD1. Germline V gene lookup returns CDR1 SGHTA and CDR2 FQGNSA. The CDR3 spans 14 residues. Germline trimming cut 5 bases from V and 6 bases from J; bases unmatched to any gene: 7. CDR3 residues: CASSPQGGGQPQHF. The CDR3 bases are TGTGCCAGCAGCCCTCAGGGGGGAGGTCAGCCCCAGCATTTT. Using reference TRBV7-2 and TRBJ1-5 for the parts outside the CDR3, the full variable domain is GAGVSQSPSNKVTEKGKDVELRCDPISGHTALYWYRQSLGQGLEFLIYFQGNSAPDKSGLPSDRFSAERTGGSVSTLTIQRTQQEDSAVYLCASSPQGGGQPQHFGDGTRLSIL.

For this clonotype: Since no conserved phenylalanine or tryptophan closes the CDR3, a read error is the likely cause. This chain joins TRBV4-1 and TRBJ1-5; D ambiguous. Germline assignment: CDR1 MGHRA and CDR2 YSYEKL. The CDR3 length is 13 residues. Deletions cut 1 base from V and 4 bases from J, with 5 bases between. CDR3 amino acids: CASSQGRNQPQHS. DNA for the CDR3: TGCGCCAGCAGCCAAGGCAGGAATCAGCCCCAGCATTCT.

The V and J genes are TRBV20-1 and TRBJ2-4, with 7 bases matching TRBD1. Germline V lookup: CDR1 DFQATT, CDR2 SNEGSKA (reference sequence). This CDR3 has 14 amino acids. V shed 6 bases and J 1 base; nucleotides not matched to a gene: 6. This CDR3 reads CSAETGSAKNIQYF. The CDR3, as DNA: TGCAGTGCGGAGACAGGGTCGGCCAAAAACATTCAGTACTTC.

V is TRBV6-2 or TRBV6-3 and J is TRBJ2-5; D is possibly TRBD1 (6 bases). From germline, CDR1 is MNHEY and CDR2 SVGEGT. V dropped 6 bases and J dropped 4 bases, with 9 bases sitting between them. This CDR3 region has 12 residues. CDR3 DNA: TGTGCCAGCAGAAGAGGGGGAGAGACCCAGTACTTC. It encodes CASRRGGETQYF.

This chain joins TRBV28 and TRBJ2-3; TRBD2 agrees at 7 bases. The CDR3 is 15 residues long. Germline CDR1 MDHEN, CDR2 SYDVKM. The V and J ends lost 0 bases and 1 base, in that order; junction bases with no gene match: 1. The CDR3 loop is CASSLWAGGTDTQYF. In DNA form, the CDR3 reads TGTGCCAGCAGTTTATGGGCGGGGGGCACAGATACGCAGTATTTT.

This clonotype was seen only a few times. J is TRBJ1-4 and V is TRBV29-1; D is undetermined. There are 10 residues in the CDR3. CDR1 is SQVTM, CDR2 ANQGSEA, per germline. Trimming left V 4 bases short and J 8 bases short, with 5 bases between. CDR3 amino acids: CSVGGEKLFF. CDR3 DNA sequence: TGCAGCGTTGGGGGAGAAAAACTGTTTTTT.

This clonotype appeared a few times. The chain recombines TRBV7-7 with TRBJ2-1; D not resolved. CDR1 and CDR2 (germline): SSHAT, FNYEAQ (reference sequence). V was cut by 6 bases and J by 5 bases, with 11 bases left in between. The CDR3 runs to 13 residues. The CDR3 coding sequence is TGTGCCAGCAGTTATAACCGGGACAATGAGCAGTTCTTC. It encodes CASSYNRDNEQFF.

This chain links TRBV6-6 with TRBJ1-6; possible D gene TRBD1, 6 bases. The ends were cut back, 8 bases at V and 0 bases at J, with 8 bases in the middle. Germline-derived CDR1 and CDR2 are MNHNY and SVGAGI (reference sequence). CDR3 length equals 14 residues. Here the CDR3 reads CASQGGSYNSPLHF. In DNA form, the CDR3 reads TGTGCCAGCCAAGGGGGCTCCTATAATTCACCCCTCCACTTT.

The CDR3 sequence is CASSLGLAGNTDTQYF. In DNA, the CDR3 is TGTGCCAGCAGCTTGGGGCTAGCGGGGAACACAGATACGCAGTATTTT. The V call is TRBV5-6, the J call TRBJ2-3; 9 positions agree with TRBD2. Looked up from germline, CDR1 is SGHDT and CDR2 is YYEEEE. The CDR3 contains 16 residues. V lost 0 bases and J lost 2; bases outside the gene matches: 4.

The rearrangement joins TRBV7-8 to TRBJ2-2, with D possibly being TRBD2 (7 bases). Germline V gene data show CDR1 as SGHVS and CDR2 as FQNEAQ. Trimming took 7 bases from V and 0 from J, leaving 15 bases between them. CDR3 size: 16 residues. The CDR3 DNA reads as TGTGCCAGCACCGGGGGGCGAACAACGAACACCGGGGAGCTGTTTTTT. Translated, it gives CASTGGRTTNTGELFF.

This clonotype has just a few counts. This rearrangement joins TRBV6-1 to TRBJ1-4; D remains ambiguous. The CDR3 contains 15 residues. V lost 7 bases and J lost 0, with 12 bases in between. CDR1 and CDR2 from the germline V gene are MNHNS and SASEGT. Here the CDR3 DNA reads TGTGCCAGCACCTCTCTCCTTGCAACTAATGAAAAACTGTTTTTT. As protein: CASTSLLATNEKLFF.

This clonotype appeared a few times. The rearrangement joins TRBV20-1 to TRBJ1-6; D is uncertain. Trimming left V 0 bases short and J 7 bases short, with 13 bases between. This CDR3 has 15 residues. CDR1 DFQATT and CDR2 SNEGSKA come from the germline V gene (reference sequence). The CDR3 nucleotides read TGCAGTGCTAGAGATAGAGGGAGATCCAATTCACCCCTCCACTTT. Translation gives CSARDRGRSNSPLHF.

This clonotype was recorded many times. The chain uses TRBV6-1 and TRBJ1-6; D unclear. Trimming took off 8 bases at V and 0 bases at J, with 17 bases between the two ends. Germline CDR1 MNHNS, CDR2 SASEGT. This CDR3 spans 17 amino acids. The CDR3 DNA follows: TGTGCCAGCTGGGGAGGTTTATCGAGCTCCTATAATTCACCCCTCCACTTT. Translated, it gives CASWGGLSSSYNSPLHF.

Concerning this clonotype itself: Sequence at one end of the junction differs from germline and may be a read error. CDR3 nucleotides: TGTGCCAGCAGTGAAACCGGGACACATCACACCGGGGAGCTGTTCTTT. Protein product: CASSETGTHHTGELFF. This rearrangement joins TRBV28 to TRBJ2-2, with a possible D match to TRBD1 (6 bases). CDR3 length: 16 amino acids. CDR1 is MDHEN, CDR2 SYDVKM, per germline.

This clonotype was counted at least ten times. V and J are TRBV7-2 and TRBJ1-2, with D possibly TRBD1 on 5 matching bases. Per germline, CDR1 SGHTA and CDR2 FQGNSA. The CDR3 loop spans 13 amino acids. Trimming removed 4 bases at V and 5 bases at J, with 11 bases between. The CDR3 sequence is CASSSGRTYGYTF. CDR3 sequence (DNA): TGTGCCAGCAGCTCGGGACGGACTTATGGCTACACCTTC.

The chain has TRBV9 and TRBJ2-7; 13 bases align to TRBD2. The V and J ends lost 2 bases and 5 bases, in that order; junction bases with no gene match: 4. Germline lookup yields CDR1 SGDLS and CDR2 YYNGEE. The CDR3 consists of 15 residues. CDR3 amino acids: CASSVGLAGADEQYF. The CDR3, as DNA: TGTGCCAGCAGCGTTGGACTAGCGGGAGCAGACGAGCAGTACTTC.

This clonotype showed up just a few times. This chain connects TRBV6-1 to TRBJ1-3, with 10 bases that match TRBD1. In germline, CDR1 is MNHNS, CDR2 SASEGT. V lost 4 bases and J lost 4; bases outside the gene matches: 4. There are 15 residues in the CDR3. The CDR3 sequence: CASSGQGAIGNTIYF. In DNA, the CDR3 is TGTGCCAGCAGTGGACAGGGGGCAATAGGAAACACCATATATTTT.

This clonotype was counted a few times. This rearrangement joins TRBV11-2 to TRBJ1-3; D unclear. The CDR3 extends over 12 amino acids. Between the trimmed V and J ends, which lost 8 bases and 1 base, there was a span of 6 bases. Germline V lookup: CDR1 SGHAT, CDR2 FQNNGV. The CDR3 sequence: CASGDSGNTIYF. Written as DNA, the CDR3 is TGTGCCAGCGGCGATTCTGGAAACACCATATATTTT.

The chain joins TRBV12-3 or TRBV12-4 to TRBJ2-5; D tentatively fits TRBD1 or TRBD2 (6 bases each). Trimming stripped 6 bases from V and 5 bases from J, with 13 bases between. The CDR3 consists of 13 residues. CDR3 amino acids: CASSIGGGETQYF. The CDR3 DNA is TGTGCCAGCAGCATAGGAGGGGGGGAGACCCAGTACTTC.

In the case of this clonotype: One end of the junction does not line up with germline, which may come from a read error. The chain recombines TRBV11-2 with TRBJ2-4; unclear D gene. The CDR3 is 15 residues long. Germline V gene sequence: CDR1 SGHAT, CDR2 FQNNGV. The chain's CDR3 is CAGRRASAAKNIQYF. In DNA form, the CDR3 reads TGTGCCGGCAGACGGGCCTCAGCTGCCAAAAACATTCAGTACTTC. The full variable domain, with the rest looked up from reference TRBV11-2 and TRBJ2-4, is EAGVAQSPRYKIIEKRQSVAFWCNPISGHATLYWYQQILGQGPKLLIQFQNNGVVDDSQLPKDRFSAERLKGVDSTLKIQPAKLEDSAVYLCAGRRASAAKNIQYFGAGTRLSVL.

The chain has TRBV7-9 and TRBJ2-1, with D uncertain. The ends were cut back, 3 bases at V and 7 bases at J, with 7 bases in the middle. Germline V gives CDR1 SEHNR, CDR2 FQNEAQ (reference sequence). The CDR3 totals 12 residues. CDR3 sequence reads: CASSFGENEQFF. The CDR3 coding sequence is TGTGCCAGCAGCTTCGGCGAGAATGAGCAGTTCTTC.

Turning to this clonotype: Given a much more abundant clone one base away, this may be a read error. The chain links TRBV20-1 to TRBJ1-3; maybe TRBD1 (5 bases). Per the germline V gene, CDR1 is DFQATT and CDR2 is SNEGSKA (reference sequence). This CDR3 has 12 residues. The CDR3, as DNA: TGCAGTGCTAGCAGGGAGGGGAACACCTTATATTTT. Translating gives CSASREGNTLYF.

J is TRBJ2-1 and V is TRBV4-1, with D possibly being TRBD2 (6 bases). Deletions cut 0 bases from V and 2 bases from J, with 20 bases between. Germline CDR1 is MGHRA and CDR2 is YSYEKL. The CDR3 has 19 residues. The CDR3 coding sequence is TGCGCCAGCAGCCAAGATTGGGGCAGAACTAGCCTTACCTACAATGAGCAGTTCTTC. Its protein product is CASSQDWGRTSLTYNEQFF.

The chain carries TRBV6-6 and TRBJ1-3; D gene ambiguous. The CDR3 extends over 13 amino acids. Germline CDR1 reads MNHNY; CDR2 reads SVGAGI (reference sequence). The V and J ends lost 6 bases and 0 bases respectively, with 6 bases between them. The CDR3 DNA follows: TGTGCCAGCAGAACATTCTCTGGAAACACCATATATTTT. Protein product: CASRTFSGNTIYF.

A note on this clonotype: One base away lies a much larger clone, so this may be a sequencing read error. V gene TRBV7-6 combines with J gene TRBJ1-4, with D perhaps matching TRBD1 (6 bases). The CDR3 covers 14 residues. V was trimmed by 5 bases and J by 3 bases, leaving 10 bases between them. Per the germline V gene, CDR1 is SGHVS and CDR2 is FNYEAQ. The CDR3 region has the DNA TGTGCCAGCAGCGCAGGGGCCCCTAATGAAAAACTGTTTTTT. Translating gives CASSAGAPNEKLFF.